This is a list of T cell receptor beta chains from one sample in a study of cytomegalovirus exposure and HLA in healthy donors. The assay was immunoSEQ multiplex PCR, and TCRdb's table has in-frame clones only and misses some. The sample consists of about 160,000 clones, 75% to 80% of them appearing once. The source material was PBMCs. The receptors were sampled from a woman between 35 and 50 years old in good health and CMV-seronegative. CDR3s include the opening cysteine and the closing phenylalanine or tryptophan. A D gene is named only where the DNA matches it firmly. The size field is filled for only some rows; it gives once, few, many or a size class.

cdr3_length | clone_size | j_call | d_call | v_call | cdr3_nt | cdr3_aa
16 | NA | TRBJ1-1 | NA | TRBV7-8 | TGTGCCAGCAGCCTCGGCGCGCGGGTTGGGTACACTGAAGCTTTCTTT | CASSLGARVGYTEAFF
14 | NA | TRBJ1-2 | NA | TRBV15 | TGTGCCACCAGCAGAGATGGGCAGGTCTATGGCTACACCTTC | CATSRDGQVYGYTF
16 | few | TRBJ2-2 | TRBD1 | TRBV27 | TGTGCCAGCTCTAGGTGGGGGACAGGGTACACCGGGGAGCTGTTTTTT | CASSRWGTGYTGELFF
14 | NA | TRBJ2-7 | TRBD1 | TRBV2 | TGTGCCAGCAAGAAGGACAGGGCTAACTACGAGCAGTACTTC | CASKKDRANYEQYF
15 | NA | TRBJ1-1 | TRBD1 | TRBV19 | TGTGCCAGTAGTGAAACCGGGACAGCAAACACTGAAGCTTTCTTT | CASSETGTANTEAFF
16 | NA | TRBJ2-3 | TRBD2 | TRBV5-4 | TGTGCCAGCAGCTCCCTTAGCGGGGGTGCGACAGATACGCAGTATTTT | CASSSLSGGATDTQYF
15 | NA | TRBJ2-7 | TRBD1 | TRBV6-1 | TGTGCCAGCATTTGGGACAGGGGAGGTCCCTACGAGCAGTACTTC | CASIWDRGGPYEQYF
13 | NA | TRBJ1-3 | NA | TRBV27 | TGTGCCAGCAGCTACAGGGAGGGAAACACCATATATTTT | CASSYREGNTIYF
15 | NA | TRBJ2-3 | TRBD1 | TRBV2 | TGTGCCAGCAGGTCACAGGGGAAGAGAACAGATACGCAGTATTTT | CASRSQGKRTDTQYF
14 | NA | TRBJ1-2 | NA | TRBV2 | TGTGCCAGCCGTGTGGGGGGGCAGGGCTATGGCTACACCTTC | CASRVGGQGYGYTF
14 | NA | TRBJ2-7 | NA | TRBV11-3 | TGTGCCAGCAGCTTAACACTAGCTCAGGACGAGCAGTACTTC | CASSLTLAQDEQYF
19 | NA | TRBJ1-5 | NA | TRBV10-1 | TGCGCCAGCAGAGCCCTTGGGGGCAGAGCGATAAACGGCAATCAGCCCCAGCATTTT | CASRALGGRAINGNQPQHF
15 | NA | TRBJ2-6 | TRBD1 | TRBV5-1 | TGCGCCAGCAGCTCAGGGGGTTCTGGGGCCAACGTCCTGACTTTC | CASSSGGSGANVLTF
15 | NA | TRBJ1-2 | NA | TRBV18 | TGTGCCAGCTCACCGGAGCTCCACAGGGACTATGGCTACACCTTC | CASSPELHRDYGYTF
17 | NA | TRBJ2-2 | TRBD2 | TRBV4-2 | TGTGCCAGCAGCCCCCTTCTTAGCGGGGGGGCCCCCGGGGAGCTGTTTTTT | CASSPLLSGGAPGELFF
11 | few | TRBJ1-5 | NA | TRBV10-2 | TGCGCCAGCGGACTGCCTCAGCCCCAGCATTTT | CASGLPQPQHF
11 | NA | TRBJ1-1 | NA | TRBV6-5 | TGTGCCAGCATGGGGCACACTGAAGCTTTCTTT | CASMGHTEAFF
13 | NA | TRBJ2-3 | TRBD2 | TRBV6-5 | TGTGCCAGCAGGCAACTAGCGACAGATACGCAGTATTTT | CASRQLATDTQYF
16 | NA | TRBJ2-4 | NA | TRBV11-2 | TGTGCCAGCAGCTTAGATCAGTCTCTTGGCAAAAACATTCAGTACTTC | CASSLDQSLGKNIQYF
13 | NA | TRBJ1-4 | NA | TRBV5-6 | TGTGCCAGCAGCTTGGCAGTCGCCGAAAAACTGTTTTTT | CASSLAVAEKLFF
16 | NA | TRBJ2-1 | TRBD2 | TRBV7-3 | TGTGCCAGCAGCTTAACTAGCGGGGGCTCCTACAATGAGCAGTTCTTC | CASSLTSGGSYNEQFF
13 | few | TRBJ2-7 | TRBD1 | TRBV28 | TGTGCCAGCAGTCAACGGACAGGGGCCGAGCAGTACTTC | CASSQRTGAEQYF